The clone carrying this T cell receptor beta chain was counted at least ten times. These data are taken from a study of blood T cells in healthy people across ages. The authors ran a second PCR of about 6 to 11 cycles using a sample-barcoded 5' primer and a J-beta primer mix. TCRdb reanalysed the 5' RACE reads using MiXCR and keeps one entry per CDR3 protein. The table lists more than 750,000 distinct CDR3 sequences, approximately 32% of them singletons. This CDR3 has 12 residues. Germline CDR1 and CDR2: LGHDT and YNNKEL (reference sequence). Trimming removed 6 bases from V and 2 bases from J; junction bases left unmatched: 1. Every donor gave roughly 9.6 milliliters of peripheral blood. These data are also associated with another study on T cells of mothers and their children.

Sequencing was carried out using blood. The receptor's source is a woman aged 35 to 49 in good health. This chain connects TRBV3-1 to TRBJ2-7; 7 positions agree with TRBD1. The CDR3 bases are TGTGCCAGCAGTCAGGGGGCCTACGAGCAGTACTTC. Translating it yields CASSQGAYEQYF.